The 25 T cell receptor beta chains below were found in one sample sequenced in a study of T cells in localized non-small cell lung cancer. Repertoires were generated with immunoSEQ multiplex PCR, while TCRdb's copy carries only in-frame clones and drops some. Found here are about 36,000 clones, around nine tenths of them singletons; the top ten hold approximately 6.5%. The sequencing here drew on peripheral blood, taken before any cancer treatment. These receptors all come from a female donor at least 60 years old with stage I lung adenocarcinoma.

The V gene is TRBV7-3, the J gene TRBJ2-2, with D hard to call. This CDR3 contains 16 residues. Germline CDR1 is SGHTA and CDR2 is FQGTGA. Trimming took off 5 bases at V and 8 bases at J, with 21 bases between the two ends. The CDR3 is CASSPSGFHPLGELFF. In DNA, the CDR3 is TGTGCCAGCAGCCCGTCTGGGTTCCACCCTTTGGGGGAGCTGTTTTTT.

This chain uses TRBV28 with TRBJ2-7, with no clear D. In germline, CDR1 is MDHEN, CDR2 SYDVKM. The CDR3 totals 13 residues. V was shortened by 2 bases and J by 1 base, with 6 bases between the two germline ends. CDR3 sequence: CASSLGSSYEQYV. CDR3 DNA: TGTGCCAGCAGTTTAGGGTCTTCCTACGAGCAGTACGTC.

The chain employs TRBV6-1 and TRBJ2-6, with D perhaps TRBD1 (6 bases). The CDR3 covers 19 residues. The germline V gene encodes CDR1 MNHNS and CDR2 SASEGT. Trimming stripped 2 bases from V and 0 bases from J, with 17 bases between. The CDR3 region is CASSEYPRDMSSGANVLTF. CDR3 nucleotides: TGTGCCAGCAGTGAATATCCCCGGGACATGTCCTCTGGGGCCAACGTCCTGACTTTC.

The count of this clone is one. The chain combines TRBV10-3 with TRBJ2-3; 7 positions agree with TRBD1. The CDR3 loop spans 15 amino acids. Trimming removed 3 bases from V and 3 bases from J; junction bases left unmatched: 6. CDR1 is ENHRY and CDR2 is SYGVKD in the germline V gene. This CDR3 is CAISEVRGLTDTQYF. The CDR3 DNA sequence: TGTGCCATCAGTGAAGTGAGGGGGCTGACAGATACGCAGTATTTT.

The V and J genes are TRBV7-8 and TRBJ1-5, with TRBD1 as a possible D gene (6 bases). Trimming left V 5 bases short and J 7 bases short, with 15 bases between. The germline CDR1 and CDR2 sequences are SGHVS and FQNEAQ. This CDR3 is 14 amino acids long. The CDR3 here is CASSEGGAKQPQHF. DNA for the CDR3: TGTGCCAGCAGCGAGGGGGGGGCGAAACAGCCCCAGCATTTT.

The rearrangement joins TRBV4-2 to TRBJ2-5; the D is unclear. The CDR3 covers 14 residues. Germline lookup yields CDR1 LGHNA and CDR2 YNFKEQ. V was trimmed by 4 bases and J by 5 bases, leaving 14 bases between them. CDR3 nucleotide sequence: TGTGCCAGCAGCCCCAACTTAATCGGGGAGACCCAGTACTTC. This translates into CASSPNLIGETQYF.

V gene TRBV4-1 combines with J gene TRBJ2-7; no clear D gene. The V gene lost 6 bases and the J gene lost 0 bases, with 9 bases spanning the gap. Germline loops: CDR1 MGHRA, CDR2 YSYEKL. The CDR3 length is 13 residues. CDR3 in amino acids: CASSSRGSYEQYF. The DNA of the CDR3 is TGCGCCAGCAGTTCCCGCGGCTCCTACGAGCAGTACTTC.

J is TRBJ2-3 and V is TRBV5-5, with 8 bases identical to TRBD1. The germline gives CDR1 SGHKS, CDR2 YYEKEE (reference sequence). The CDR3 is 14 residues long. The ends lost 4 bases at V and 5 bases at J; junction bases unmatched: 6. The CDR3 here is CASSPGQGRDTQYF. CDR3 nucleotides: TGTGCCAGCAGCCCCGGACAGGGAAGAGATACGCAGTATTTT.

The chain recombines TRBV10-3 with TRBJ2-7, with 8 positions matching TRBD1. There are 13 residues in the CDR3. V gave up 4 bases and J gave up 3 bases; unmatched junction bases: 2. CDR1 and CDR2 (germline): ENHRY, SYGVKD. The CDR3 here is CAISGQGNYEQYV. The CDR3 coding sequence is TGTGCCATCAGTGGACAGGGGAACTACGAGCAGTACGTC.

The CDR3 nucleotides are TGTGCCAGTAGTATGGGGTCCGCCACCGGGGAGCTGTTTTTT. This encodes CASSMGSATGELFF. The chain couples TRBV19 to TRBJ2-2; D unresolved. This CDR3 comprises 14 residues. Trimming left V 3 bases short and J 4 bases short, with 9 bases between. Germline CDR1 reads LNHDA; CDR2 reads SQIVND (reference sequence).

The V call is TRBV13, the J call TRBJ1-2; TRBD1 matches at 7 bases. Looked up from germline, CDR1 is PRHDT and CDR2 is FYEKMQ (reference sequence). Unmatched junction bases numbered 11, after V lost 5 bases and J lost 2 bases. The length of the CDR3 is 16 residues. The CDR3: CASSPDRAISNYGYTF. Written as DNA, the CDR3 is TGTGCCAGCAGCCCAGACAGGGCAATATCAAACTATGGCTACACCTTC.

This chain uses TRBV19 with TRBJ1-1; a weak D match, TRBD1 (5 bases). Germline assignment: CDR1 LNHDA and CDR2 SQIVND (reference sequence). The V and J ends lost 7 bases and 2 bases respectively, with 17 bases between them. The CDR3 spans 15 residues. CDR3 protein: CASIAGQGINTEAFF. The DNA for the CDR3 is TGTGCCAGTATCGCAGGGCAGGGAATAAACACTGAAGCTTTCTTT.

The chain links TRBV5-1 to TRBJ2-2; TRBD2 is a possible D gene (6 bases). V was cut by 4 bases and J by 6 bases, with 16 bases left in between. The CDR3 totals 15 residues. Germline CDR1 reads SGHRS; CDR2 reads YFSETQ. The CDR3 DNA reads TGCGCCAGCAGCCTGGGGGGTTTTGTTCCCGGGGAGCTGTTTTTT. Residues: CASSLGGFVPGELFF.

This CDR3 reads CASSFRGLREPGQTQYF. CDR3 nucleotides: TGTGCCAGCAGTTTTAGGGGCCTAAGAGAACCTGGGCAGACCCAGTACTTC. The rearrangement uses TRBV27 and TRBJ2-5; the D gene is possibly TRBD1 (5 bases). The ends were cut back, 3 bases at V and 6 bases at J, with 23 bases in the middle. This CDR3 is built from 17 residues. The V gene's germline CDR1 is MNHEY and CDR2 SMNVEV (reference sequence).

The chain employs TRBV11-2 and TRBJ2-2; either TRBD1 or TRBD2 may fit D (6 bases each). The germline V and J ends were trimmed by 5 bases and 5 bases, with 18 bases remaining between them. The CDR3 has 16 amino acids. The germline V gene has CDR1 SGHAT and CDR2 FQNNGV. The CDR3 bases are TGTGCCAGCAGCCCCTTCTCACAGGGAGGAACCGGGGAGCTGTTTTTT. This translates into CASSPFSQGGTGELFF.

CDR3: CASSLGWGGDHEKLFF. The CDR3 DNA sequence: TGTGCCAGCAGCTTAGGGTGGGGAGGAGATCATGAAAAACTGTTTTTT. This chain links TRBV11-2 with TRBJ1-4, with unresolved D. The CDR3 runs 16 residues. The germline V and J ends were trimmed by 1 base and 6 bases, with 15 bases remaining between them. Germline assignment: CDR1 SGHAT and CDR2 FQNNGV.

V usage is TRBV19 and J usage is TRBJ1-5, with D perhaps matching TRBD1 (5 bases). With 6 bases removed from V and 6 bases from J, the gap between germline ends came to 15 bases. This CDR3 contains 14 residues. CDR1 LNHDA and CDR2 SQIVND come from the germline V gene (reference sequence). The DNA for the CDR3 is TGTGCCAGTAGAATCGGGGGGGAGGGTCAGCCCCAGCATTTT. Its protein product is CASRIGGEGQPQHF.

This sequence joins TRBV5-4 and TRBJ2-3; a weak D match, TRBD2 (5 bases). The germline gives CDR1 SGHNT, CDR2 YYREEE (reference sequence). Trimming left V 0 bases short and J 8 bases short, with 13 bases between. CDR3 size: 14 residues. This CDR3 reads CASSLGTPPRTQYF. CDR3 sequence (DNA): TGTGCCAGCAGCTTGGGGACTCCCCCCCGTACGCAGTATTTT.

The rearrangement uses TRBV18 and TRBJ1-6; TRBD1 matches at 7 bases. Looked up from germline, CDR1 is KGHSH and CDR2 is LQKENI. J lost 10 bases, V lost 3 bases, and 15 bases had no gene match. The CDR3 is made up of 17 amino acids. Written as DNA, the CDR3 is TGTGCCAGCTCACCGCCCATTCAGGGGGGTTCTCAATCACCCCTCCACTTT. This gives the protein CASSPPIQGGSQSPLHF.

In nucleotides, the CDR3 is TGTGCCAGCAGCTTATACGGCAGGGGGGCCTACGAGCAGTACTTC. Its protein is CASSLYGRGAYEQYF. The rearrangement links TRBV7-2 to TRBJ2-7; maybe TRBD1 (7 bases). Germline loops: CDR1 SGHTA, CDR2 FQGNSA. Trimming took off 2 bases at V and 2 bases at J, with 13 bases between the two ends. The CDR3 runs to 15 residues.

The rearrangement uses TRBV5-1 and TRBJ1-2, with TRBD1 as a possible D gene (6 bases). CDR3 length: 14 residues. Germline V gene lookup returns CDR1 SGHRS and CDR2 YFSETQ. V was shortened by 0 bases and J by 5 bases, with 11 bases between the two germline ends. CDR3 DNA sequence: TGCGCCAGCAGCTTGGCGGAGGGGGAATATGGCTACACCTTC. It yields the protein CASSLAEGEYGYTF.

The genes are TRBV6-6 and TRBJ2-7; D ambiguous. Looked up from germline, CDR1 is MNHNY and CDR2 is SVGAGI (reference sequence). The V gene lost 0 bases and the J gene lost 3 bases, with 6 bases spanning the gap. The CDR3 consists of 13 residues. This CDR3 reads CASSYSAGYEQYV. CDR3 sequence (DNA): TGTGCCAGCAGTTACTCGGCAGGCTACGAGCAGTACGTC.

This chain links TRBV6-1 with TRBJ2-1; D may be TRBD1 (5 bases). Germline V gene data show CDR1 as MNHNS and CDR2 as SASEGT. CDR3 length: 15 residues. V dropped 7 bases and J dropped 8 bases, with 21 bases sitting between them. The CDR3 sequence is CASKFWGWVRDEQFF. Here the CDR3 DNA reads TGTGCCAGCAAGTTCTGGGGCTGGGTCAGAGATGAGCAGTTCTTC.

The chain employs TRBV5-4 and TRBJ1-1; D uncertain. Germline lookup yields CDR1 SGHNT and CDR2 YYREEE (reference sequence). The CDR3 sequence is 13 residues long. Between the trimmed V and J ends, which lost 4 bases and 0 bases, there was a span of 7 bases. This CDR3 is CASSKAVNTEAFF. The CDR3 coding sequence is TGTGCCAGCAGCAAAGCAGTGAACACTGAAGCTTTCTTT.

The chain has TRBV7-3 and TRBJ1-3; weak D call: TRBD1 (5 bases). V lost 5 bases to trimming and J lost 8 bases, with 19 bases between them. The CDR3 length is 15 residues. Per the germline V gene, CDR1 is SGHTA and CDR2 is FQGTGA. The CDR3 loop is CASSLSGTSGDTIYF. As DNA, the CDR3 is TGTGCCAGCAGCCTCTCCGGGACCTCCGGGGACACCATATATTTT.